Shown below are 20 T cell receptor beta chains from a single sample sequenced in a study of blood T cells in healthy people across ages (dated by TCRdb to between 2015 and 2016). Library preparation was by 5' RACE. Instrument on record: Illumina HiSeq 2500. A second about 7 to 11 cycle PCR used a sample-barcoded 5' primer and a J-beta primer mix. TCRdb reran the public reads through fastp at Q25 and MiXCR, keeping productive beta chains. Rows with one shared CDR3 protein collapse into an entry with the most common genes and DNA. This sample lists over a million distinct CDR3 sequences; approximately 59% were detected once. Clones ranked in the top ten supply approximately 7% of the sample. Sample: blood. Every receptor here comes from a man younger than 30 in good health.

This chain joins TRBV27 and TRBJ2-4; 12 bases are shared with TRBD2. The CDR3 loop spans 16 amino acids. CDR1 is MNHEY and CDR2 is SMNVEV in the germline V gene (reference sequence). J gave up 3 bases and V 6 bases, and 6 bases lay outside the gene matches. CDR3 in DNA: TGTGCCAGCAGCCAACCGGGACTAGCGGGCAAAAACATTCAGTACTTC. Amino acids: CASSQPGLAGKNIQYF.

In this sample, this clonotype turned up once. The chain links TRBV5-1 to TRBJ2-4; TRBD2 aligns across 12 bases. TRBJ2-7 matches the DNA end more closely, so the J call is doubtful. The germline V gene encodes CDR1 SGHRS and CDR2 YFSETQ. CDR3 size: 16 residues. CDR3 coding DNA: TGCGCCAGCAGCGATGGACTAGCGGGGAACGCCTACGAGCAGTACTTC. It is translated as CASSDGLAGNAYEQYF.

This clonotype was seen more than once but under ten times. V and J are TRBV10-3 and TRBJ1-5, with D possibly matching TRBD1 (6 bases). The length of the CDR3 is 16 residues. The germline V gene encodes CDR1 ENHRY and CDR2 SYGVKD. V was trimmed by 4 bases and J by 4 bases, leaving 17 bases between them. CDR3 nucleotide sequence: TGTGCCATCAGTGCCGCCCCCAGGGGAGAGAATCAGCCCCAGCATTTT. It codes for CAISAAPRGENQPQHF.

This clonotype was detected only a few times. The CDR3 coding sequence is TGTGCCAGCGGGGACAGGGCCACCTACGAGCAGTACTTC. Translating gives CASGDRATYEQYF. The genes are TRBV12-3 or TRBV12-4 and TRBJ2-5; 9 bases fit TRBD1. The tail of the sequence fits TRBJ2-7 better, so the J call may be wrong. The CDR3 sequence is 13 residues long.

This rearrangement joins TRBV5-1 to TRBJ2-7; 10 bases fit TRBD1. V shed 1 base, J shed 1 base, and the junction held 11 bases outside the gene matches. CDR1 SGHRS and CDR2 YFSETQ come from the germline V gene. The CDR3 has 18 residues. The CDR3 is CASSLYLFRDRGSYEQYF. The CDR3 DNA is TGCGCCAGCAGCTTGTATTTATTTCGGGACAGGGGTTCCTACGAGCAGTACTTC.

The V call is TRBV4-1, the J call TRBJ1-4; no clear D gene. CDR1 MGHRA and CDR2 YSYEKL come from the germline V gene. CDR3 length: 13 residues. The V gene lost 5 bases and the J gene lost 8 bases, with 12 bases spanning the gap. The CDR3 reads CASSGLAFEKLFF. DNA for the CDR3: TGCGCCAGCAGCGGTCTGGCCTTCGAAAAACTGTTTTTT.

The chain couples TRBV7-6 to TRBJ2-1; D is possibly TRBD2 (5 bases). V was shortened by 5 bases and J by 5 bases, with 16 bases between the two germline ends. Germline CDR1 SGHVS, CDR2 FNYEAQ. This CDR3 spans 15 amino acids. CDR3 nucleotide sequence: TGTGCCAGCAGCCCCTTGGCGGGTCCCAACAATGAGCAGTTCTTC. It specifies CASSPLAGPNNEQFF. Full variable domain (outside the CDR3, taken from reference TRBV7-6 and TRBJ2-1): GAGVSQSPRYKVTKRGQDVALRCDPISGHVSLYWYRQALGQGPEFLTYFNYEAQQDKSGLPNDRFSAERPEGSISTLTIQRTEQRDSAMYRCASSPLAGPNNEQFFGPGTRLTVL.

CDR3 sequence reads: CASSGGVKAQAFF. CDR3 in DNA: TGTGCCAGCAGCGGAGGGGTGAAGGCTCAAGCTTTCTTT. The chain joins TRBV7-9 to TRBJ1-1, with D tentatively TRBD1 (5 bases). Germline CDR1 and CDR2: SEHNR and FQNEAQ (reference sequence). V lost 5 bases, J lost 9 bases, and 16 bases lay in between. The CDR3 is 13 residues long.

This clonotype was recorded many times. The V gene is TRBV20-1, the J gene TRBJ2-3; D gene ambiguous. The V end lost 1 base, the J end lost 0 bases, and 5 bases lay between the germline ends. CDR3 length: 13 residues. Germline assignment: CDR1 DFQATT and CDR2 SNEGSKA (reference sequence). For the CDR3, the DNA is TGCAGTGCTAGAGTCGGAAGCACAGATACGCAGTATTTT. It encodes CSARVGSTDTQYF.

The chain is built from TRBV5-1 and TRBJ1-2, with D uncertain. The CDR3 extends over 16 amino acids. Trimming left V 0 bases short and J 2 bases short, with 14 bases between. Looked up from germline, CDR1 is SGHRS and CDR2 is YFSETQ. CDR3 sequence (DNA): TGCGCCAGCAGCTTGGGGCCTGCTGGCACAAACTATGGCTACACCTTC. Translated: CASSLGPAGTNYGYTF.

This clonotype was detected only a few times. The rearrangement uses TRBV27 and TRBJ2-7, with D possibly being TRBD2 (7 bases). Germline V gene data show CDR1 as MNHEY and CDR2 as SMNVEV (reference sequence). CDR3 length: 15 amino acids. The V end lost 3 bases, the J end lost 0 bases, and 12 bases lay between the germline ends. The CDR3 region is CASSFGGGHSYEQYF. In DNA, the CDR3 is TGTGCCAGCAGTTTTGGGGGGGGGCACTCCTACGAGCAGTACTTC.

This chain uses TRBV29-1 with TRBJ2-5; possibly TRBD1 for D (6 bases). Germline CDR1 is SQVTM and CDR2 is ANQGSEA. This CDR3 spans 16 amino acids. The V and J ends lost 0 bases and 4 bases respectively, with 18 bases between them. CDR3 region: CSVEDSGTSRAETQYF. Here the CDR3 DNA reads TGCAGCGTTGAAGATTCCGGGACATCCAGGGCAGAGACCCAGTACTTC.

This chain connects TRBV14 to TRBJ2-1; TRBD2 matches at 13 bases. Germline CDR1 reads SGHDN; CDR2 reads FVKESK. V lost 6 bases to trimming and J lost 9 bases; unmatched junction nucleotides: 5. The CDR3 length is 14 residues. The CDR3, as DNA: TGTGCCAGCAGGCAGACTAGCGGGGGGACTGAGCAGTTCTTC. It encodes CASRQTSGGTEQFF. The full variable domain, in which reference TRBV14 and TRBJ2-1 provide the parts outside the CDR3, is EAGVTQFPSHSVIEKGQTVTLRCDPISGHDNLYWYRRVMGKEIKFLLHFVKESKQDESGMPNNRFLAERTGGTYSTLKVQPAELEDSGVYFCASRQTSGGTEQFFGPGTRLTVL.

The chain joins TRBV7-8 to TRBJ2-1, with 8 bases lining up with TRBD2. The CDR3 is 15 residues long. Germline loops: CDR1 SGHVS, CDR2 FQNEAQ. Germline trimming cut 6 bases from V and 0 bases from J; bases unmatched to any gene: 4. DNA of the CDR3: TGTGCCAGCAGACATCTAGCGGGCTCCTACAATGAGCAGTTCTTC. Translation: CASRHLAGSYNEQFF.

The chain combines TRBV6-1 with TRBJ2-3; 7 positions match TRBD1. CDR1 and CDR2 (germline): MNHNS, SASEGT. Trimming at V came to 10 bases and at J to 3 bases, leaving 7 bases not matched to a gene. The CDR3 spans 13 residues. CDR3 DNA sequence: TGTGCCACCGGGGACAGATTGACAGATACGCAGTATTTT. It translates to CATGDRLTDTQYF.

The CDR3 protein is CASSLGFYGTSGRKGETQYF. Written as DNA, the CDR3 is TGTGCCAGCAGCTTAGGATTTTATGGGACTAGCGGGAGAAAGGGAGAGACCCAGTACTTC. The chain is built from TRBV7-9 and TRBJ2-5; 14 bases are a match to TRBD2. The V gene end was trimmed by 1 base and the J gene end by 4 bases; junction bases not matched to a gene: 14. Germline values: CDR1 SEHNR, CDR2 FQNEAQ (reference sequence). This CDR3 contains 20 residues.

For the CDR3, the DNA is TGTGCCAGCAGCAAAAAAGGGGCGGGACACCCTATTGGGGAAAAACTGTTTTTT. It codes for CASSKKGAGHPIGEKLFF. This rearrangement joins TRBV21-1 to TRBJ1-4; the table's TRBD1 call for D was not verified on the DNA. TRBV21-1 is shown as a pseudogene. The CDR3 is made up of 18 amino acids.

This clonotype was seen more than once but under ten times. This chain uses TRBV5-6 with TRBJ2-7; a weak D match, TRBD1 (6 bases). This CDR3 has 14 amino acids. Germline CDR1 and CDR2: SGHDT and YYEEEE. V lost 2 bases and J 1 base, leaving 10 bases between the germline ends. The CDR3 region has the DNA TGTGCCAGCAGCTTATGGGACATTTCCTACGAGCAGTACTTC. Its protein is CASSLWDISYEQYF.

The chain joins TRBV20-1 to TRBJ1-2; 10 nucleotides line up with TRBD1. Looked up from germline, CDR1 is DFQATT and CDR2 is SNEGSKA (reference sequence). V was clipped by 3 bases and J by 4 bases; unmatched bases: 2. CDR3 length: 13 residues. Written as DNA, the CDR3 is TGCAGTGCTAGGGGGACAGGGGCCTATGGCTACACCTTC. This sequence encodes CSARGTGAYGYTF.

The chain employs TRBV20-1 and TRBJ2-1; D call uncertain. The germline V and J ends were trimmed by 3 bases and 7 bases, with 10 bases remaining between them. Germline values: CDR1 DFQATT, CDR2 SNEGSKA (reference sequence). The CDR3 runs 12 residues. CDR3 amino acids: CSASQARNEQFF. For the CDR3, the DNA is TGCAGTGCTAGTCAGGCCCGTAATGAGCAGTTCTTC.